This T cell receptor beta chain was sequenced during a study of cytomegalovirus exposure and HLA in healthy donors. Findings and limits, study-wide: Earlier analysis found most TCR beta V segments productive about 90% or about 30% of the time. Indistinguishability led to the exclusion of some V segments, TRBV6-2 and TRBV6-3 included. Confirmation in vitro established that three CMV-associated chains were specific for CMV antigens.

This CDR3 region has 15 residues. Germline V gives CDR1 SNHLY, CDR2 FYNNEI. The V gene end was trimmed by 8 bases and the J gene end by 2 bases; junction bases not matched to a gene: 8. With respect to this clone: Its specificity is not known.

Both 60 Vbeta primers and 13 Jbeta primers went into the PCR. Profiled with immunoSEQ multiplex PCR; TCRdb holds only in-frame clones, not every one. The table lists fewer than 200,000 clones, around 80% of them singletons. This TCR was recovered from a girl under 18 in good health and CMV-seropositive. The genes are TRBV2 and TRBJ1-5, with 8 bases aligning to TRBD1. Source material: PBMCs. The CDR3 DNA sequence: TGTGCCAGCCGTCTAATGACAGGGGGCAATCAGCCCCAGCATTTT. Translation: CASRLMTGGNQPQHF.